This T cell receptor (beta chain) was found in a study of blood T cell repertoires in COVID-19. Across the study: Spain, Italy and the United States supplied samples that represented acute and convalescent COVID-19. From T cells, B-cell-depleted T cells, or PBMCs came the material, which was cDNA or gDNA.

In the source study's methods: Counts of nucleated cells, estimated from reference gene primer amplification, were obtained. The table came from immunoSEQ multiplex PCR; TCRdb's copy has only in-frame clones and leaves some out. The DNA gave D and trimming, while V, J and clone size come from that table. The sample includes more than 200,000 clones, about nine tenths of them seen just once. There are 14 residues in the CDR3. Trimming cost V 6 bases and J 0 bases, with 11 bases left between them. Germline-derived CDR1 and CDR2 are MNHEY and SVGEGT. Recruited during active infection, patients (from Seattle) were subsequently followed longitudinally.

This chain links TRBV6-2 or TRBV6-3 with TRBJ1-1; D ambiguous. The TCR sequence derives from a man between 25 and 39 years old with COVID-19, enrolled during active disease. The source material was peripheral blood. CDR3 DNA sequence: TGTGCCAGCAGCCTAGCCAAGATGAACACTGAAGCTTTCTTT. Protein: CASSLAKMNTEAFF.